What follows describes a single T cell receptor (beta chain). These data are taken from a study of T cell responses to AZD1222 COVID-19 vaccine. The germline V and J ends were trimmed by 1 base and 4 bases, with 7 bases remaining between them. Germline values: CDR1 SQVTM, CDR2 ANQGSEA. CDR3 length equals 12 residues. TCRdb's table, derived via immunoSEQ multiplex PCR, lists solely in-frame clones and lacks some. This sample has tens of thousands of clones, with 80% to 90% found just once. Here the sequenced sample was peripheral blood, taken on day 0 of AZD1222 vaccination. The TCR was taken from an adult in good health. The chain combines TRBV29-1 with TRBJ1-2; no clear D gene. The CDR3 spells CSVEGQAYGYTF. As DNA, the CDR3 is TGCAGCGTTGAAGGCCAGGCCTATGGCTACACCTTC.